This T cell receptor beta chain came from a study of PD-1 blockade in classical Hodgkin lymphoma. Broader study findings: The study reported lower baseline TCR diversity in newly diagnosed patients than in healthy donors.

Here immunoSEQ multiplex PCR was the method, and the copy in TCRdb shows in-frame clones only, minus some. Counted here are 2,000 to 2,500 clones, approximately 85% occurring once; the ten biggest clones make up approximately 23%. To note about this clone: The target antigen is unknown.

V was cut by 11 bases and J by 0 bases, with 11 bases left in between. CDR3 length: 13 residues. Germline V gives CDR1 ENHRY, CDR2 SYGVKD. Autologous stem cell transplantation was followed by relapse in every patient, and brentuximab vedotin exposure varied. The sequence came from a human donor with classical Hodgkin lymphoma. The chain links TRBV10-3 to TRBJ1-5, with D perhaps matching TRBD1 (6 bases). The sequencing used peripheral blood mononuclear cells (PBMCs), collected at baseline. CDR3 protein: CACAGDSNQPQHF. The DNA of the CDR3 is TGTGCCTGTGCAGGGGATAGCAATCAGCCCCAGCATTTT.